The 2 T cell receptor beta chains below were found in one sample sequenced in a study of OX40 agonist ivuxolimab in advanced cancers. The table came from immunoSEQ multiplex PCR; TCRdb's copy has only in-frame clones and leaves some out. The sample comprises tens of thousands of clones, around nine tenths of which are singletons, and approximately 0.58% rests with the top ten. Source: CD4+ or CD8+ T cells sorted from blood, taken in a trial of the OX40 agonist ivuxolimab. The receptor source for this set is an adult with an advanced solid tumor such as melanoma, head and neck, liver or kidney cancer.

The chain is built from TRBV5-4 and TRBJ2-7, with 11 bases matching TRBD2. J was trimmed by 4 bases and V by 4 bases; bases with no gene match: 4. Germline V lookup: CDR1 SGHNT, CDR2 YYREEE (reference sequence). This CDR3 is built from 14 residues. The CDR3 nucleotides read TGTGCCAGCAGCGCTGCTAGCGGGAGGTACGAGCAGTACTTC. Translating gives CASSAASGRYEQYF.

The chain links TRBV15 to TRBJ2-7, with 7 bases identical to TRBD1. V lost 3 bases, J lost 3 bases, and 5 bases stayed unmatched. The CDR3 length is 14 residues. The germline CDR1 and CDR2 sequences are LNHNV and YYDKDF (reference sequence). In DNA form, the CDR3 reads TGTGCCACCAGCAGGGGGACAGCCTTCTACGAGCAGTACTTC. This encodes CATSRGTAFYEQYF.